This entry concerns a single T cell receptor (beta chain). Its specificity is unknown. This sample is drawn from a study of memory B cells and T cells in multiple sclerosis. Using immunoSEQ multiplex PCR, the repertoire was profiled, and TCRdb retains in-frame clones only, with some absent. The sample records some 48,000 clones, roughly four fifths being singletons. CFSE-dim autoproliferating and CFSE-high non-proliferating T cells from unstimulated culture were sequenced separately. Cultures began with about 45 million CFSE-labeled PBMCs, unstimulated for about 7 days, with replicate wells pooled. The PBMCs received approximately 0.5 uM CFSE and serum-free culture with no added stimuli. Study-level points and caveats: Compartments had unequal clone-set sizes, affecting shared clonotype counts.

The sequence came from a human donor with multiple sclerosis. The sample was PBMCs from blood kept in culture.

The CDR3 bases are TGCGCCAGCAGCCTCGGACAGGGCGAAAACACCATATATTTT. Its translation: CASSLGQGENTIYF. The J gene is TRBJ1-3, the V gene TRBV4-1, with 8 bases lining up with TRBD1. V gave up 4 bases and J gave up 6 bases; unmatched junction bases: 5. Germline V gene data show CDR1 as MGHRA and CDR2 as YSYEKL. The CDR3 has 14 amino acids.